These 8 T cell receptor beta chains came from one sample sequenced in a study of CXCR3-negative and CXCR3-positive naive CD8 T cells. The TRB cDNA libraries were prepared by 5' RACE with UMI labels. TCRdb re-called the 5' RACE reads, yielding one record per CDR3 amino acid sequence without DNA. This repertoire includes tens of thousands of distinct CDR3 sequences. No cognate antigen is known for these TCRs. Study conclusions and caveats: Researchers report that CXCR3-positive naive cells carry more hydrophobic TRB CDR3s than CXCR3-negative naive cells.

Sequencing used naive CXCR3+ CD8+ T cells from blood. Subset described: CD45RO-CCR7+CD27+CD95- naive CD8+ T cells expressing CXCR3 (TNR3+). Every receptor here comes from a human donor in good health. Some clones in this sample may be carry-over from other donors' samples.

V usage is TRBV6-5 and J usage is TRBJ2-3; TCRdb's D gene call, TRBD1, goes unchecked for lack of DNA. CDR3 length: 15 amino acids. In germline, CDR1 is MNHEY, CDR2 SVGAGI. The CDR3 loop reads CASSPWAGIADTQYF.

V usage is TRBV7-2 and J usage is TRBJ2-7; TCRdb's assignment of TRBD1 cannot be checked, as there is no DNA. Germline V gene data show CDR1 as SGHTA and CDR2 as FQGNSA. The CDR3 spans 14 residues. CDR3: CASSLSGGANEQYF.

V is TRBV29-1 and J is TRBJ2-7; the D call of TRBD1 rests on TCRdb alone, since no DNA is present to check it. Germline V gives CDR1 SQVTM, CDR2 ANQGSEA. The CDR3 is 13 residues long. The CDR3 sequence: CSVELDRDYEQYF.

The gene calls are TRBV7-2 and TRBJ2-7; the D call of TRBD2 rests on TCRdb alone, since no DNA is present to check it. The CDR3 loop spans 18 amino acids. Germline values: CDR1 SGHTA, CDR2 FQGNSA. CDR3: CASSLNPSGGPLSYEQYF.

The gene calls are TRBV28 and TRBJ1-1; TCRdb indicates TRBD1, and absent DNA this call remains unverified. The CDR3 loop spans 14 amino acids. The V gene's germline CDR1 is MDHEN and CDR2 SYDVKM. The CDR3: CASSAGTGWTEAFF.

This chain connects TRBV4-2 to TRBJ1-1. The V gene's germline CDR1 is LGHNA and CDR2 YNFKEQ. The CDR3 is 11 amino acids. CDR3 sequence reads: CANSQDTWAFF.

The J gene is TRBJ1-1, the V gene TRBV7-9; the D call of TRBD1 rests on TCRdb alone, since no DNA is present to check it. Germline V gives CDR1 SEHNR, CDR2 FQNEAQ (reference sequence). This CDR3 has 15 residues. The CDR3 region is CASSLYPGQGPEAFF.

This chain links TRBV24-1 with TRBJ2-5; with no DNA, the TCRdb D assignment of TRBD1 cannot be verified. CDR1 and CDR2 (germline): KGHDR, SFDVKD. The CDR3 has 15 amino acids. This CDR3 is CATSEGGQDIETQYF.